Given below is one T cell receptor beta chain in context. V was trimmed by 4 bases and J by 7 bases, leaving 11 bases between them. The germline V gene encodes CDR1 KGHSH and CDR2 LQKENI. The CDR3 loop spans 13 amino acids. A multiplex PCR was run with 60 Vbeta primers and 13 Jbeta primers. Using immunoSEQ multiplex PCR, the repertoire was profiled, and TCRdb retains in-frame clones only, with some absent. The data contain approximately 110,000 clones, under 80% of them seen just once; the ten biggest clones take up over 10%. This sample stems from a study of cytomegalovirus exposure and HLA in healthy donors.

Sequencing was carried out using PBMCs. V usage is TRBV18 and J usage is TRBJ1-5, with a weak D call TRBD1 (5 bases). This TCR came from a woman aged 60 to 75 in good health and CMV-seropositive. The CDR3 here is CASSLDNEQPQHF. The CDR3 DNA sequence: TGTGCCAGCTCACTGGACAACGAACAGCCCCAGCATTTT.